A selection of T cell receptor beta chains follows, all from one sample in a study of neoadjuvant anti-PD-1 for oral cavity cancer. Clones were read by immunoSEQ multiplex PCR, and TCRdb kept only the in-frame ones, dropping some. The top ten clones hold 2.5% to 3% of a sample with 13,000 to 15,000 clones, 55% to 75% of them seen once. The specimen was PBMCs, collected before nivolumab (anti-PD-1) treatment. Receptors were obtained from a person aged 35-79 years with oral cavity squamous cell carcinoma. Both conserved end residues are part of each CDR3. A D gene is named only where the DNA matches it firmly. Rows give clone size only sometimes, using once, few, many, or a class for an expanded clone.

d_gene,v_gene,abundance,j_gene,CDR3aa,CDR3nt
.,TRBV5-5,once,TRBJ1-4,CASSQDPRSEKLFF,TGTGCCAGCAGCCAGGACCCAAGATCGGAAAAACTGTTTTTT
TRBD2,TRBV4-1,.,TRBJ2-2,CASSRGLAGTGELFF,TGCGCCAGCAGCCGAGGACTAGCGGGAACCGGGGAGCTGTTTTTT
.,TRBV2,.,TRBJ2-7,CASSYTRSYEQYF,TGTGCCAGCAGTTACACTAGATCCTACGAGCAGTACTTC
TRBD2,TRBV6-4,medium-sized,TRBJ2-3,CASSDSSFTSGGYEAQYF,TGTGCCAGCAGTGACTCGAGCTTTACTAGCGGGGGGTATGAGGCGCAGTATTTT
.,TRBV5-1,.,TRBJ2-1,CASSLAGDPYNEQFF,TGCGCCAGCAGCTTGGCGGGGGACCCCTACAATGAGCAGTTCTTC
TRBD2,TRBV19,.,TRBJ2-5,CASNGGGAGETQYF,TGTGCCAGTAATGGCGGGGGGGCCGGGGAGACCCAGTACTTC
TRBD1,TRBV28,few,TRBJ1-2,CASISYPDRDGYTF,TGTGCCAGCATTTCCTACCCGGACAGGGATGGCTACACCTTC
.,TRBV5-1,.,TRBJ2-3,CASSSQTARTDTQYF,TGCGCCAGCAGCTCCCAGACCGCTCGCACAGATACGCAGTATTTT
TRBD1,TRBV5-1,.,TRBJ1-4,CASSKGQGRGEKLFF,TGCGCCAGCAGCAAGGGACAGGGAAGGGGTGAAAAACTGTTTTTT
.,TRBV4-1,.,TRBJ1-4,CASSRLTGEKLFF,TGCGCCAGCAGCCGGTTAACAGGGGAAAAACTGTTTTTT
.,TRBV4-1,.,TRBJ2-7,CASSQVEREQYF,TGCGCCAGCAGCCAAGTCGAGCGGGAGCAGTACTTC
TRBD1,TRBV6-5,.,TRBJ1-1,CASIRAQGSDEAFF,TGTGCCAGCATTCGCGCACAGGGGTCAGATGAAGCTTTCTTT
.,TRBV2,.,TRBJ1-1,CASQFWTTGTEAFF,TGTGCCAGCCAGTTCTGGACGACTGGAACTGAAGCTTTCTTT
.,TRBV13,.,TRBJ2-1,CASSLRGGPSYNEQFF,TGTGCCAGCAGCTTGCGGGGCGGTCCCTCTTACAATGAGCAGTTCTTC
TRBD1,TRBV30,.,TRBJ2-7,CAWLRDRPYEQYF,TGTGCCTGGCTCCGGGACAGGCCCTACGAGCAGTACTTC
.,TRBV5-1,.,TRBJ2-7,CASRSPGHGYEQYF,TGCGCCAGCAGGTCGCCGGGACACGGCTACGAGCAGTACTTC
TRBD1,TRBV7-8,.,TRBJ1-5,CASSSGGQTNQPQHF,TGTGCCAGCAGCTCAGGGGGCCAGACCAATCAGCCCCAGCATTTT
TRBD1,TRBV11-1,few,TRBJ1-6,CASSLVSGGSPLHF,TGTGCCAGCAGCTTAGTGTCAGGGGGTTCACCCCTCCACTTT